Below, 24 T cell receptor beta chains from the same sample are listed, as sequenced in a study of B cell selection in AIRE deficiency. Produced via immunoSEQ multiplex PCR; TCRdb's table is partial and in-frame only. The data hold roughly 23,000 clones, with about 93% observed a single time. Regulatory T cells were sorted as CD4+CD25hiCD127low/negative cells. The source material was CD4+CD25+ Tregs sorted from PBMCs. These receptors all stem from a human donor in good health.

The chain is built from TRBV2 and TRBJ2-7, with 12 positions matching TRBD2. Germline-derived CDR1 and CDR2 are SNHLY and FYNNEI. V dropped 11 bases and J dropped 5; count of bases not matched to a gene: 7. The CDR3 covers 13 residues. This CDR3 reads CAGGLAGLNEQYF. As DNA, the CDR3 is TGTGCCGGAGGACTAGCGGGATTAAACGAGCAGTACTTC.

The rearrangement joins TRBV2 to TRBJ2-5; no definite D call. This CDR3 has 11 residues. Trimming pared 8 bases from V and 2 bases from J, leaving 6 bases between. Germline lookup yields CDR1 SNHLY and CDR2 FYNNEI. The CDR3 DNA reads as TGTGCCAGCTCTGAGCAAGAGACCCAGTACTTC. Amino acids: CASSEQETQYF. Complete variable domain (other parts from reference TRBV2 and TRBJ2-5): EPEVTQTPSHQVTQMGQEVILRCVPISNHLYFYWYRQILGQKVEFLVSFYNNEISEKSEIFDDQFSVERPDGSNFTLKIRSTKLEDSAMYFCASSEQETQYFGPGTRLLVL.

The chain joins TRBV6-5 to TRBJ2-1; D unresolved. The ends were cut back, 2 bases at V and 8 bases at J, with 13 bases in the middle. Germline V gives CDR1 MNHEY, CDR2 SVGAGI. The CDR3 has 14 amino acids. The CDR3 loop reads CASSYGESVDEQFF. The CDR3 nucleotides read TGTGCCAGCAGTTACGGGGAATCCGTCGATGAGCAGTTCTTC.

The chain combines TRBV4-2 with TRBJ2-1; D gene uncertain. V was cut by 4 bases and J by 6 bases, with 13 bases left in between. Germline values: CDR1 LGHNA, CDR2 YNFKEQ. The CDR3 has 14 amino acids. The CDR3 nucleotides read TGTGCCAGCAGCCCACGGGTGCTTGGCAATGAGCAGTTCTTC. Protein: CASSPRVLGNEQFF.

The chain couples TRBV29-1 to TRBJ2-6; D remains unclear. V was cut by 4 bases and J by 3 bases, with 4 bases left in between. CDR1 and CDR2 from the germline V gene are SQVTM and ANQGSEA. CDR3 length equals 12 residues. The CDR3 bases are TGCAGCGTTGGGGTTGGGGCCAACGTCCTGACTTTC. Its translation: CSVGVGANVLTF.

The chain has TRBV5-6 and TRBJ1-3; 8 nucleotides match TRBD1. CDR1 is SGHDT, CDR2 YYEEEE, per germline. The CDR3 has 19 residues. J gave up 0 bases and V 0 bases, and 11 bases lay outside the gene matches. The CDR3 loop is CASSLAGQGHFSSGNTIYF. The CDR3 DNA follows: TGTGCCAGCAGCTTGGCTGGACAGGGTCATTTTAGCTCTGGAAACACCATATATTTT.

The rearrangement links TRBV5-6 to TRBJ1-3; unclear D gene. This CDR3 is 14 amino acids long. Germline values: CDR1 SGHDT, CDR2 YYEEEE. Trimming pared 2 bases from V and 0 bases from J, leaving 6 bases between. CDR3 in DNA: TGTGCCAGCAGCTTCCCCATCTCTGGAAACACCATATATTTT. Residues: CASSFPISGNTIYF.

This chain links TRBV27 with TRBJ2-5; 7 bases map to TRBD2. Germline V gene sequence: CDR1 MNHEY, CDR2 SMNVEV (reference sequence). This CDR3 comprises 17 residues. After removal of 6 bases from V and 2 bases from J, the junction contained 15 bases not matched to a gene. CDR3 sequence (DNA): TGTGCCAGCAGACCAGTGGGGGGTTGGCGGGGGCAAGAGACCCAGTACTTC. It is translated as CASRPVGGWRGQETQYF.

This chain uses TRBV18 with TRBJ2-3, with D tentatively TRBD2 (6 bases). Germline V gene sequence: CDR1 KGHSH, CDR2 LQKENI. The CDR3 length is 15 residues. Trimming removed 1 base from V and 4 bases from J, with 12 bases in between. The CDR3 is CASSPQAGRSDTQYF. CDR3 coding DNA: TGTGCCAGCTCACCACAGGCGGGAAGGTCAGATACGCAGTATTTT.

The rearrangement joins TRBV5-1 to TRBJ2-1, with 10 bases identical to TRBD1. Germline CDR1 SGHRS, CDR2 YFSETQ. V was pared by 4 bases and J by 3 bases, with 25 bases of the junction left unmatched. This CDR3 comprises 22 residues. The CDR3 bases are TGCGCCAGCAGCCCCGGGGCGAAAAGAGTCGGGACAGGGGCGGGGTACTACAATGAGCAGTTCTTC. This encodes CASSPGAKRVGTGAGYYNEQFF.

The chain joins TRBV5-6 to TRBJ2-1; 11 positions match TRBD1. Germline trimming cut 1 base from V and 6 bases from J; bases unmatched to any gene: 6. Germline-derived CDR1 and CDR2 are SGHDT and YYEEEE. The CDR3 consists of 16 residues. This CDR3 is CASSLHRDRGINEQFF. CDR3 in DNA: TGTGCCAGCAGCTTGCACCGGGACAGGGGGATCAATGAGCAGTTCTTC.

V is TRBV5-5 and J is TRBJ2-3; D is undetermined. V lost 4 bases and J 4 bases, leaving 13 bases between the germline ends. This CDR3 is built from 14 residues. Germline V lookup: CDR1 SGHKS, CDR2 YYEKEE (reference sequence). The CDR3 nucleotides are TGTGCCAGCAGCCGCATTCAATCGGCAGATACGCAGTATTTT. The encoded protein is CASSRIQSADTQYF.

The V call is TRBV7-2, the J call TRBJ2-3; D may be TRBD1 (6 bases). V lost 1 base to trimming and J lost 8 bases, with 13 bases between them. The CDR3 is 14 residues long. Germline CDR1 reads SGHTA; CDR2 reads FQGNSA. CDR3 sequence (DNA): TGTGCCAGCAGCTTAGTACAGGGAGAGGGTACGCAGTATTTT. Translation: CASSLVQGEGTQYF.

The chain is built from TRBV6-5 and TRBJ1-3, with D hard to call. V lost 5 bases and J lost 10, with 12 bases in between. Germline CDR1 reads MNHEY; CDR2 reads SVGAGI. CDR3 length: 12 residues. DNA of the CDR3: TGTGCCAGCAGTGAAGTTGGGTGGACCATATATTTT. Residues: CASSEVGWTIYF.

The chain joins TRBV10-3 to TRBJ2-1; a weak D match, TRBD2 (5 bases). V was trimmed by 8 bases and J by 7 bases, leaving 9 bases between them. CDR1 is ENHRY, CDR2 SYGVKD, per germline. The length of the CDR3 is 11 residues. DNA for the CDR3: TGTGCCATCCAAACGGGAAATGAGCAGTTCTTC. Its translation: CAIQTGNEQFF.

The rearrangement uses TRBV7-9 and TRBJ2-7; D may be TRBD1 (6 bases). V shed 1 base and J shed 2 bases, with 15 bases lying between them. This CDR3 region has 16 residues. CDR1 is SEHNR and CDR2 is FQNEAQ in the germline V gene (reference sequence). For the CDR3, the DNA is TGTGCCAGCAGCTTAGGTGGGGCAGGGGTTCCCTACGAGCAGTACTTC. It yields the protein CASSLGGAGVPYEQYF.

In this sample, this clone turned up a few times. The chain links TRBV29-1 to TRBJ1-2; unclear D gene. CDR1 and CDR2 from the germline V gene are SQVTM and ANQGSEA. The CDR3 loop spans 12 amino acids. Trimming left V 5 bases short and J 1 base short, with 8 bases between. This CDR3 is CSVTAINYGYTF. CDR3 DNA: TGCAGCGTTACAGCGATTAACTATGGCTACACCTTC.

The chain is built from TRBV5-4 and TRBJ2-3, with D uncertain. Germline CDR1 and CDR2: SGHNT and YYREEE (reference sequence). The CDR3 totals 14 residues. V was trimmed by 1 base and J by 1 base, leaving 7 bases between them. DNA for the CDR3: TGTGCCAGCAGCTTGCGCAGCGGCACAGATACGCAGTATTTT. Amino acids: CASSLRSGTDTQYF.

The rearrangement joins TRBV15 to TRBJ1-2; D remains unclear. Per the germline V gene, CDR1 is LNHNV and CDR2 is YYDKDF (reference sequence). This CDR3 is built from 12 residues. V gave up 1 base and J gave up 6 bases, with 6 bases separating them. The CDR3 DNA sequence: TGTGCCACCAGCAGAGTATTCGATGGCTACACCTTC. This translates into CATSRVFDGYTF. Combining the CDR3 with reference TRBV15 and TRBJ1-2 gives the whole variable domain DAMVIQNPRYQVTQFGKPVTLSCSQTLNHNVMYWYQQKSSQAPKLLFHYYDKDFNNEADTPDNFQSRRPNTSFCFLDIRSPGLGDTAMYLCATSRVFDGYTFGSGTRLTVV.

This clone has only a few counts. The chain couples TRBV9 to TRBJ2-3; perhaps TRBD2 as D (6 bases). The CDR3 totals 14 residues. V lost 0 bases, J lost 7 bases, and 12 bases lay in between. Germline V gives CDR1 SGDLS, CDR2 YYNGEE. CDR3 amino acids: CASSVGGDFHTQYF. The CDR3 DNA reads TGTGCCAGCAGCGTAGGTGGGGACTTTCATACGCAGTATTTT.

The chain joins TRBV6-5 to TRBJ2-7, with D possibly called TRBD1 or TRBD2 (6 bases each). The CDR3 is 14 amino acids. The V gene lost 8 bases and the J gene lost 3 bases, with 17 bases spanning the gap. The germline V gene encodes CDR1 MNHEY and CDR2 SVGAGI. The CDR3, as DNA: TGTGCCAGCCGTTCCCCTGGGGGGCTCTACGAGCAGTACTTC. It yields the protein CASRSPGGLYEQYF.

This clone was seen a handful of times. The rearrangement links TRBV5-4 to TRBJ1-1; D gene ambiguous. V was trimmed by 4 bases and J by 0 bases, leaving 16 bases between them. The germline V gene encodes CDR1 SGHNT and CDR2 YYREEE (reference sequence). The CDR3 is 16 residues long. The CDR3 bases are TGTGCCAGCAGCCTCCCGTCCGCGACCATGAACACTGAAGCTTTCTTT. Amino acid sequence: CASSLPSATMNTEAFF.

The chain has TRBV15 and TRBJ2-3; the match to TRBD2 covers 12 bases. Trimming removed 6 bases from V and 0 bases from J; junction bases left unmatched: 10. Germline lookup yields CDR1 LNHNV and CDR2 YYDKDF (reference sequence). The length of the CDR3 is 18 residues. CDR3 in amino acids: CATSMTSGGTISTDTQYF. In DNA, the CDR3 is TGTGCCACCAGTATGACTAGCGGGGGAACAATAAGCACAGATACGCAGTATTTT.

The chain has TRBV11-2 and TRBJ1-1, with TRBD1 as a possible D gene (6 bases). In germline, CDR1 is SGHAT, CDR2 FQNNGV. V was trimmed by 1 base and J by 14 bases, leaving 20 bases between them. The CDR3 is 14 residues long. The CDR3 bases are TGTGCCAGCAGCTTAGGGACAGTGGGCGATAAAATCTTCTTT. Amino acids: CASSLGTVGDKIFF.